This T cell receptor beta chain was profiled in a study of blood T cell repertoires in COVID-19. About the research overall: From the United States, Italy and Spain came samples of acute and convalescent COVID-19. Sample material is recorded as cDNA or gDNA derived from T cells, B-cell-depleted T cells, or PBMCs.

The length of the CDR3 is 16 residues. The V and J ends lost 5 bases and 7 bases respectively, with 21 bases between them. Germline V gives CDR1 MDHEN, CDR2 SYDVKM. Each recovered donor of Cohort 3 presented with two negative PCRs, clearance, or symptom resolution. Assay used: immunoSEQ multiplex PCR; TCRdb lists only in-frame clones, some missing. Among 180,000 or so clones listed, 75% to 90% were seen once. V usage is TRBV28 and J usage is TRBJ1-5; D unclear. This clonotype was obtained from a woman aged 55-70 years who had recovered from COVID-19. The specimen sequenced was PBMCs or T cells enriched from blood (not recorded which). The CDR3 loop reads CASSIRSGRASQPQHF. The DNA for the CDR3 is TGTGCCAGCAGTATTCGGAGTGGGCGGGCCTCCCAGCCCCAGCATTTT.